The 31 T cell receptor beta chains below were found in one sample sequenced in a study of post-analysis software for immune sequencing data. Study results and limitations: Relative to controls, patients had a handful of TRBV segments at higher frequency, with TRBV5-6, TRBV5-1 and TRBV20-1 among these.

Which antigens these TCRs recognize remains unknown. Unique molecular identifiers had been added to the TCR beta cDNA libraries. TCRdb reanalysed the PCR reads using MiXCR and keeps one entry per CDR3 protein. Among around 440,000 distinct CDR3 sequences, roughly 45% were seen once, and the ten largest hold about 12%. The sequenced sample was blood. The receptors were gathered from a girl under 18 with multiple sclerosis.

The V and J genes are TRBV18 and TRBJ2-7; D is possibly TRBD2 (6 bases). The germline CDR1 and CDR2 sequences are KGHSH and LQKENI. The CDR3 is 16 residues long. V lost 5 bases and J 0 bases, leaving 17 bases between the germline ends. The CDR3 DNA reads as TGTGCCAGCTCAAAACCTAGCGAGAGGAGCTCCTACGAGCAGTACTTC. This codes for CASSKPSERSSYEQYF.

There are a few counts of this clonotype. This sequence joins TRBV4-3 and TRBJ2-7; 8 bases fit TRBD1. The ends lost 4 bases at V and 0 bases at J; junction bases unmatched: 14. Germline V gene lookup returns CDR1 LGHNA and CDR2 YSLEER. The length of the CDR3 is 18 residues. The CDR3 sequence is CASSLRPLGTGVSYEQYF. CDR3 bases: TGCGCCAGCAGCCTGCGTCCTCTTGGGACAGGAGTCTCCTACGAGCAGTACTTC.

V usage is TRBV28 and J usage is TRBJ2-4; 8 nucleotides agree with TRBD1. V lost 2 bases, J lost 15 bases, and 3 bases stayed unmatched. Looked up from germline, CDR1 is MDHEN and CDR2 is SYDVKM. This CDR3 region has 11 residues. CDR3 amino acids: CASSLRQGLYF. In DNA, the CDR3 is TGTGCCAGCAGTTTACGACAGGGGCTGTACTTC.

This rearrangement joins TRBV7-3 to TRBJ2-6, with 10 bases aligning to TRBD1. The CDR3 totals 18 residues. V lost 5 bases and J lost 1; bases outside the gene matches: 8. Per germline, CDR1 SGHTA and CDR2 FQGTGA. The CDR3 protein is CASSPWTGGRSGANVLTF. As DNA, the CDR3 is TGTGCCAGCAGCCCCTGGACAGGGGGTCGGTCTGGGGCCAACGTCCTGACTTTC.

This clonotype has more than one count but fewer than ten. The chain has TRBV29-1 and TRBJ1-2; 8 bases line up with TRBD1. J lost 4 bases, V lost 6 bases, and 7 bases had no gene match. The CDR3 runs to 13 residues. CDR1 SQVTM and CDR2 ANQGSEA come from the germline V gene. The CDR3, as DNA: TGCAGCGTCAGCAGGGGGCGAGGCTATGGCTACACCTTC. This codes for CSVSRGRGYGYTF.

The genes are TRBV20-1 and TRBJ2-1, with TRBD2 matching over 16 bases. The CDR3 is 16 residues long. V shed 5 bases, J shed 4 bases, and the junction held 5 bases outside the gene matches. The germline V gene has CDR1 DFQATT and CDR2 SNEGSKA (reference sequence). CDR3 coding DNA: TGCAGTGCTTCTGGGACTAGCGGGAGGGCTTACAATGAGCAGTTCTTC. Its translation is CSASGTSGRAYNEQFF.

V and J are TRBV30 and TRBJ2-5; D is uncertain. CDR3 size: 13 residues. Trimming shortened V by 5 bases and J by 2 bases, and 12 bases separated the two germline ends. Germline V gene data show CDR1 as GTSNPN and CDR2 as SVGIG (reference sequence). The CDR3 nucleotides read TGTGCCTGGGGTACGGGTCGACAAGAGACCCAGTACTTC. This codes for CAWGTGRQETQYF.

A few counts support this clonotype. V gene TRBV20-1 combines with J gene TRBJ2-7; 7 nucleotides agree with TRBD2. CDR1 and CDR2 (germline): DFQATT, SNEGSKA (reference sequence). Germline trimming cut 4 bases from V and 0 bases from J; bases unmatched to any gene: 9. The CDR3 is 15 amino acids. This chain's CDR3 is CSATVFGGSSYEQYF. CDR3 coding DNA: TGCAGTGCTACTGTATTTGGCGGGAGCTCCTACGAGCAGTACTTC.

V and J are TRBV12-3 or TRBV12-4 and TRBJ1-5; D call uncertain. The V gene lost 5 bases and the J gene lost 5 bases, with 13 bases spanning the gap. The CDR3 length is 14 residues. The CDR3 nucleotides are TGTGCCAGCAGTCGGCCGGGTTTCGATCAGCCCCAGCATTTT. Translating it yields CASSRPGFDQPQHF.

This chain joins TRBV7-3 and TRBJ2-1, with TRBD2 matching 7 bases. The V segment lost 2 bases and the J segment 12 bases; nucleotides outside the gene matches: 4. There are 12 residues in the CDR3. The germline V gene has CDR1 SGHTA and CDR2 FQGTGA. The CDR3 here is CASSLSGGWQFF. The CDR3 bases are TGTGCCAGCAGCTTATCGGGAGGTTGGCAGTTCTTC. Combining the CDR3 with reference TRBV7-3 and TRBJ2-1 gives the whole variable domain GAGVSQTPSNKVTEKGKYVELRCDPISGHTALYWYRQSLGQGPEFLIYFQGTGAADDSGLPNDRFFAVRPEGSVSTLKIQRTERGDSAVYLCASSLSGGWQFFGPGTRLTVL.

This clonotype was counted between two and nine times. The CDR3 is CASSLSEGGDYQETQYF. CDR3 coding DNA: TGTGCCAGCAGTCTCTCGGAGGGAGGGGACTACCAAGAGACCCAGTACTTC. The rearrangement links TRBV28 to TRBJ2-5; 7 nucleotides align to TRBD2. From germline, CDR1 is MDHEN and CDR2 SYDVKM. J was trimmed by 0 bases and V by 5 bases; bases with no gene match: 12. The CDR3 sequence is 17 residues long. Full variable domain (remainder filled in from reference TRBV28 and TRBJ2-5): DVKVTQSSRYLVKRTGEKVFLECVQDMDHENMFWYRQDPGLGLRLIYFSYDVKMKEKGDIPEGYSVSREKKERFSLILESASTNQTSMYLCASSLSEGGDYQETQYFGPGTRLLVL.

This clonotype was observed a handful of times. The chain couples TRBV2 to TRBJ1-5; D uncertain. Germline V gene lookup returns CDR1 SNHLY and CDR2 FYNNEI. This CDR3 comprises 13 residues. Trimming shortened V by 6 bases and J by 0 bases, and 6 bases separated the two germline ends. CDR3 amino acids: CASRWSSNQPQHF. CDR3 DNA sequence: TGTGCCAGCAGATGGAGTAGCAATCAGCCCCAGCATTTT.

The chain employs TRBV12-5 and TRBJ2-5, with D unresolved. CDR3 length equals 12 residues. Per the germline V gene, CDR1 is LGHNT and CDR2 is FRNRAP. Trimming took 3 bases from V and 11 from J, leaving 13 bases between them. CDR3 loop: CASGFGVSEQYF. The CDR3 DNA is TGTGCTAGTGGTTTTGGGGTCAGTGAGCAGTACTTC.

This clonotype was observed a handful of times. The chain carries TRBV5-1 and TRBJ2-7; 7 bases line up with TRBD2. CDR3 length equals 14 residues. With 4 bases clipped from V and 5 bases from J, the junction kept 9 bases outside the gene matches. From germline, CDR1 is SGHRS and CDR2 YFSETQ. The CDR3 DNA is TGCGCCAGCAGCCCTCGGACTAGTTTCCACGAGCAGTACTTC. The encoded protein is CASSPRTSFHEQYF.

This clonotype was picked up a small number of times. V gene TRBV10-2 combines with J gene TRBJ1-2; weak D call: TRBD1 (5 bases). Looked up from germline, CDR1 is WSHSY and CDR2 is SAAADI. V lost 5 bases and J 8 bases, leaving 15 bases between the germline ends. This CDR3 contains 13 residues. CDR3 protein: CASSPQGQGGYTF. CDR3 nucleotides: TGCGCCAGCAGTCCCCAAGGGCAGGGAGGCTACACCTTC.

The chain joins TRBV12-3 or TRBV12-4 to TRBJ2-7; 7 bases line up with TRBD2. CDR3 length: 15 residues. V lost 3 bases, J lost 5 bases, and 10 bases stayed unmatched. The CDR3 here is CASSFGGYNGHEQYF. CDR3 bases: TGTGCCAGCAGTTTCGGGGGGTATAATGGCCACGAGCAGTACTTC.

The chain combines TRBV20-1 with TRBJ1-2, with 12 nucleotides matching TRBD1. In germline, CDR1 is DFQATT, CDR2 SNEGSKA (reference sequence). This CDR3 has 13 residues. DNA for the CDR3: TGCAGCGAGAAGGGACAGGGGGCGGCTGGCTACACCTTC. Translating it yields CSEKGQGAAGYTF.

This clonotype has a handful of counts. The chain employs TRBV29-1 and TRBJ2-5, with D perhaps TRBD1 (5 bases). CDR1 and CDR2 from the germline V gene are SQVTM and ANQGSEA. There are 11 residues in the CDR3. The CDR3 coding sequence is TGCCGTACGACAGTTGGAGAGACCCAGTACTTC. Its translation: CRTTVGETQYF.

This clonotype has just one count. V and J are TRBV5-1 and TRBJ2-3; D possibly corresponds to TRBD2 (6 bases). The V gene's germline CDR1 is SGHRS and CDR2 YFSETQ. This CDR3 spans 16 amino acids. V lost 1 base and J 3 bases, leaving 15 bases between the germline ends. CDR3 loop: CASSLIGAGGTDTQYF. In DNA, the CDR3 is TGCGCCAGCAGCTTGATTGGGGCTGGGGGGACAGATACGCAGTATTTT.

The V and J genes are TRBV25-1 and TRBJ1-2, with a tentative D call TRBD1 (5 bases). CDR1 MGHDK and CDR2 SYGVNS come from the germline V gene. V gave up 3 bases and J gave up 9 bases, with 23 bases separating them. This CDR3 has 16 amino acids. The CDR3 coding sequence is TGTGCCAGCAGTGATGTTTTTTTAGCCGGGACGAATAGCTACACCTTC. The encoded protein is CASSDVFLAGTNSYTF.

The J gene is TRBJ1-5, the V gene TRBV20-1; tentative D call: TRBD1 (5 bases). The CDR3 is made up of 15 amino acids. Trimming removed 0 bases at V and 5 bases at J, with 14 bases between. Germline CDR1 reads DFQATT; CDR2 reads SNEGSKA (reference sequence). CDR3 sequence (DNA): TGCAGTGCTAGAGATTGGGCCCAAGGGGATCAGCCCCAGCATTTT. Its protein is CSARDWAQGDQPQHF.

This clonotype was observed a few times. The chain employs TRBV5-1 and TRBJ1-4, with D hard to call. CDR3 size: 15 residues. Germline V CDR1 and CDR2: SGHRS, YFSETQ. The ends were cut back, 3 bases at V and 3 bases at J, with 12 bases in the middle. The DNA of the CDR3 is TGCGCCAGCAGCTCGTCCCAGCACCCTAATGAAAAACTGTTTTTT. Protein product: CASSSSQHPNEKLFF.

The rearrangement uses TRBV4-2 and TRBJ2-5; TRBD2 is a possible D gene (6 bases). The length of the CDR3 is 15 residues. V lost 1 base and J 4 bases, leaving 13 bases between the germline ends. From germline, CDR1 is LGHNA and CDR2 YNFKEQ. CDR3 DNA sequence: TGTGCCAGCAGCCAAGTTATCGGGAGCCGAGAGACCCAGTACTTC. It encodes CASSQVIGSRETQYF.

This clonotype was found a few times. The chain uses TRBV28 and TRBJ2-7, with 9 bases that match TRBD1. The CDR3 length is 13 residues. V shed 11 bases and J 7 bases; nucleotides not matched to a gene: 12. From germline, CDR1 is MDHEN and CDR2 SYDVKM. The chain's CDR3 is CASSGTGRGEQYF. Written as DNA, the CDR3 is TGTGCCTCCTCCGGGACAGGGCGTGGGGAGCAGTACTTC.

This clonotype was counted once. J is TRBJ1-2 and V is TRBV27, with a possible D match to TRBD1 (5 bases). The CDR3 is made up of 14 amino acids. Germline CDR1 reads MNHEY; CDR2 reads SMNVEV (reference sequence). V lost 2 bases and J lost 6, with 13 bases in between. The CDR3 region has the DNA TGTGCCAGCAGTTTAACCGGACCGGGACATGGCTACACCTTC. Residues: CASSLTGPGHGYTF.

The chain uses TRBV7-9 and TRBJ2-1; D possibly uses TRBD1 or TRBD2 (5 bases each). Germline V gene lookup returns CDR1 SEHNR and CDR2 FQNEAQ (reference sequence). The ends were cut back, 2 bases at V and 6 bases at J, with 11 bases in the middle. The CDR3 covers 14 residues. The CDR3 region is CASSLLVGANEQFF. For the CDR3, the DNA is TGTGCCAGCAGCTTACTCGTCGGGGCCAATGAGCAGTTCTTC. Drawing the rest from reference TRBV7-9 and TRBJ2-1, the complete variable domain is DTGVSQNPRHKITKRGQNVTFRCDPISEHNRLYWYRQTLGQGPEFLTYFQNEAQLEKSRLLSDRFSAERPKGSFSTLEIQRTEQGDSAMYLCASSLLVGANEQFFGPGTRLTVL.

The rearrangement links TRBV5-5 to TRBJ2-7, with 14 positions matching TRBD2. V lost 4 bases, J lost 5 bases, and 8 bases stayed unmatched. There are 16 residues in the CDR3. Germline values: CDR1 SGHKS, CDR2 YYEKEE (reference sequence). The CDR3 DNA follows: TGTGCCAGCAGCCTAGGGACTAGCGGGAGCATCGACGAGCAGTACTTC. Its protein product is CASSLGTSGSIDEQYF.

The chain carries TRBV20-1 and TRBJ2-1; 13 nucleotides agree with TRBD2. Germline V gene sequence: CDR1 DFQATT, CDR2 SNEGSKA (reference sequence). The CDR3 is 16 amino acids. V lost 5 bases and J lost 5; bases outside the gene matches: 9. CDR3 DNA sequence: TGCAGTGCTTCCCGGACTAGCGGGAGAGTGGACAATGAGCAGTTCTTC. Translated: CSASRTSGRVDNEQFF.

V is TRBV7-8 and J is TRBJ2-3; maybe TRBD2 (5 bases). The CDR3 has 11 amino acids. Germline values: CDR1 SGHVS, CDR2 FQNEAQ. The V end was cut by 4 bases, the J end by 12 bases, with 11 bases between. The CDR3 nucleotides are TGTGCCAGCAGCTCCGTCCGGGGACAGTATTTT. Amino acid sequence: CASSSVRGQYF.

This clonotype has only a few counts. The chain joins TRBV20-1 to TRBJ1-1, with 7 bases lining up with TRBD1. V lost 0 bases, J lost 1 base, and 8 bases stayed unmatched. Germline V gene data show CDR1 as DFQATT and CDR2 as SNEGSKA (reference sequence). The CDR3 runs to 16 residues. CDR3 residues: CSARERGPRPNTEAFF. The CDR3 region has the DNA TGCAGTGCTAGAGAAAGGGGGCCGCGGCCGAACACTGAAGCTTTCTTT.

The J gene is TRBJ1-5, the V gene TRBV15; TRBD1 agrees at 8 bases. CDR1 is LNHNV and CDR2 is YYDKDF in the germline V gene (reference sequence). The CDR3 runs 15 residues. J lost 4 bases, V lost 4 bases, and 6 bases had no gene match. CDR3 region: CATSIRDRPNQPQHF. The DNA of the CDR3 is TGTGCCACCAGCATAAGGGACAGGCCAAATCAGCCCCAGCATTTT.